This entry features one TCR beta chain sequence. This clone was counted a single time. Its antigen is currently not known. No quality values exist for individual bases; no much larger clone is one base distant. Donors of the sequenced samples were patients with active juvenile idiopathic arthritis. Cells were sorted immediately after thawing, with dead cells excluded using Live/Dead Fixable Near-IR Stain. This sample was included in a study of circulating and synovial CD4+ cells in juvenile arthritis (dated by TCRdb to 2013 to 2014). Concerning the study at large: Within each patient, the TCRbeta CDR3 repertoires of synovial CD4 T cells, bulk blood CD4 T cells and circulating HLA-DR+ CD4 T cells were compared. The goal of repertoire sequencing was to confirm that a circulating synovial-like CD4 T cell subset was enriched in synovial clonotypes.

Overall results and qualifications from the work: The difference between circulating pathogenic-like lymphocytes and bulk blood T cells was not detected by traditional Vbeta family usage analysis. Since overlap with synovium went up as sequencing depth increased, the measured fractions of shared clonotypes likely underestimated the full repertoire overlap. Circulating pathogenic-like lymphocytes clustered together with synovial T cells, and compared with bulk blood, the circulating pathogenic-like lymphocytes shared a substantially higher fraction of CDR3 sequences with synovium. CPL and bulk blood CD4 samples differed in T cell genome counts by at least an order of magnitude, so sample-size effects were addressed. Lower diversity was observed in synovial and circulating pathogenic-like lymphocyte repertoires than in bulk blood CD4 repertoires, and some CPL samples were found to be as oligoclonal as synovium.

V is pared back by 3 bases and J by 5 bases, with 11 bases lying between the germline termini. The CDR3 contains 14 residues, cysteine and phenylalanine counted. Just CDR3 DNA is preserved here, 42 bases in frame from base 1. CDR1 and CDR2, looked up from the germline V gene, are MDHEN and SYDVKM. Libraries were prepared through the immunoSEQ multiplex PCR assay. An external provider carried out the TCRbeta CDR3 sequencing as a commercial service. Per the authors' processing: The analyses used productive nucleotide sequences together with amino acid sequences obtained by in silico translation. Diversity was measured as Renyi entropy over a range of alpha values, and the median of 200 repeated subsamples was taken to equalise sample size. For clustering, the distance between each pair of repertoires was computed as one minus the Chao-modified Jaccard index, which corrected for under-sampling. Frequency-weighted overlap with synovial clonotypes was calculated over 200 sample sizes with 200 draws without replacement at each size, and the overlap was reported at the size of the smaller sample. TCRdb took over this immuneACCESS table, retaining in-frame rearrangements with V and J assigned. Such tables are incomplete; in checked studies, under half of the missing clones stem from an unresolved V gene, and the remainder is unexplained. The V and J calls and clone size were taken over from that table, and D and trimming were inferred from the DNA. Across this sample there are tens of thousands of clones, with about 95% seen only once. The top ten hold around 0.17% of the sample.

This TCR came from a human donor with juvenile idiopathic arthritis. The rearrangement combines TRBV28 with TRBJ1-5; the D segment could be TRBD1, given 6 matching bases. The material sequenced was CD4+ T cells from blood. The DNA sequence is given as TGTGCCAGCAGTTTTGAGGGGGAATATCAGCCCCAGCATTTT. This is translated as CASSFEGEYQPQHF.